Below are 9 T cell receptor beta chains sequenced from a single sample in a study of human T cells and chemical hapten exposure. Time point here: patch test 1, 2 weeks after DPC sensitization. Specified treatment: therapeutic diphenylcyclopropenone sensitization with weekly scalp DPC. TCRdb reprocessed the RACE reads via MiXCR and lists one record per CDR3 protein. The sample holds 60,000 to 80,000 distinct CDR3 sequences, around 30% seen once. Sample: whole blood, taken in connection with sensitization to the hapten diphenylcyclopropenone (DPC). The receptors originated from a man aged 35-49 years with alopecia areata. Some clones in this sample may be carry-over from other donors' samples.

This clonotype was seen a handful of times. The chain couples TRBV10-3 to TRBJ2-3; D perhaps matches TRBD2 (5 bases). Germline V gives CDR1 ENHRY, CDR2 SYGVKD. V lost 4 bases and J 2 bases, leaving 13 bases between the germline ends. The CDR3 spans 15 residues. The CDR3 reads CAISGLSSPTDTQYF. CDR3 bases: TGTGCCATCAGTGGTCTGTCTAGCCCCACAGATACGCAGTATTTT.

This clonotype has a handful of counts. CDR3 nucleotides: TGCAGTGCTAGAGAGATAAGCGGGAGTACGCAGTATTTT. Its translation: CSAREISGSTQYF. The chain couples TRBV20-1 to TRBJ2-3, with TRBD2 matching 8 bases. Trimming removed 0 bases from V and 8 bases from J; junction bases left unmatched: 4. The CDR3 has 13 residues. From germline, CDR1 is DFQATT and CDR2 SNEGSKA (reference sequence).

This clonotype was recorded a few times. V is TRBV6-5 and J is TRBJ1-3; D is uncertain. The CDR3 loop spans 15 amino acids. Between the trimmed V and J ends, which lost 2 bases and 0 bases, there was a span of 8 bases. Germline loops: CDR1 MNHEY, CDR2 SVGAGI. The CDR3 loop is CASSYSWNSGNTIYF. In nucleotides, the CDR3 is TGTGCCAGCAGTTACAGCTGGAACTCTGGAAACACCATATATTTT.

This clonotype was detected only a few times. The V and J genes are TRBV28 and TRBJ1-2, with D maybe TRBD1 (6 bases). The CDR3 length is 15 residues. The V gene's germline CDR1 is MDHEN and CDR2 SYDVKM. V lost 6 bases and J 3 bases, leaving 17 bases between the germline ends. In DNA form, the CDR3 reads TGTGCCAGCAGAGAGTGGGGATACAGGGACTATGGCTACACCTTC. Its translation is CASREWGYRDYGYTF.

Many counts were recorded for this clonotype. The CDR3, as DNA: TGTGCCAGTATCCCGGGGGTTGCTGCTGAAGCTTTCTTT. Its translation: CASIPGVAAEAFF. The rearrangement links TRBV19 to TRBJ1-1; D may be TRBD1 (5 bases). The CDR3 totals 13 residues. V lost 7 bases and J lost 6, with 15 bases in between. Germline CDR1 LNHDA, CDR2 SQIVND (reference sequence).

This chain joins TRBV7-2 and TRBJ2-6; weak D call: TRBD1 (5 bases). V was cut by 5 bases and J by 2 bases, with 7 bases left in between. Germline assignment: CDR1 SGHTA and CDR2 FQGNSA. This CDR3 has 14 residues. CDR3 residues: CASSPGTGANVLTF. In DNA, the CDR3 is TGTGCCAGCAGCCCAGGGACTGGGGCCAACGTCCTGACTTTC.

The chain links TRBV24-1 to TRBJ2-1; TRBD2 matches at 7 bases. This CDR3 comprises 14 residues. V shed 6 bases and J 12 bases; nucleotides not matched to a gene: 13. Germline V gene lookup returns CDR1 KGHDR and CDR2 SFDVKD. The CDR3 reads CATSNSAGAGRQFF. Here the CDR3 DNA reads TGTGCCACCAGTAATTCTGCGGGAGCCGGACGGCAGTTCTTC.

This chain links TRBV25-1 with TRBJ2-5; D is tentatively TRBD1 or TRBD2 (5 bases each). The CDR3 extends over 15 amino acids. Trimming removed 2 bases from V and 4 bases from J, with 14 bases in between. Germline V gives CDR1 MGHDK, CDR2 SYGVNS. In nucleotides, the CDR3 is TGTGCCAGCAGTGAACCCCGGACGGGGCGAGAGACCCAGTACTTC. Protein sequence: CASSEPRTGRETQYF.

V is TRBV7-2 and J is TRBJ2-7; D tentatively reads TRBD1 or TRBD2 (5 bases each). Looked up from germline, CDR1 is SGHTA and CDR2 is FQGNSA. The CDR3 extends over 12 amino acids. Trimming cost V 3 bases and J 6 bases, with 9 bases left between them. CDR3 nucleotide sequence: TGTGCCAGCAGCTTGGTAGGGACCGAGCAGTACTTC. Encoded protein: CASSLVGTEQYF. Combining the CDR3 with reference TRBV7-2 and TRBJ2-7 gives the whole variable domain GAGVSQSPSNKVTEKGKDVELRCDPISGHTALYWYRQSLGQGLEFLIYFQGNSAPDKSGLPSDRFSAERTGGSVSTLTIQRTQQEDSAVYLCASSLVGTEQYFGPGTRLTVT.